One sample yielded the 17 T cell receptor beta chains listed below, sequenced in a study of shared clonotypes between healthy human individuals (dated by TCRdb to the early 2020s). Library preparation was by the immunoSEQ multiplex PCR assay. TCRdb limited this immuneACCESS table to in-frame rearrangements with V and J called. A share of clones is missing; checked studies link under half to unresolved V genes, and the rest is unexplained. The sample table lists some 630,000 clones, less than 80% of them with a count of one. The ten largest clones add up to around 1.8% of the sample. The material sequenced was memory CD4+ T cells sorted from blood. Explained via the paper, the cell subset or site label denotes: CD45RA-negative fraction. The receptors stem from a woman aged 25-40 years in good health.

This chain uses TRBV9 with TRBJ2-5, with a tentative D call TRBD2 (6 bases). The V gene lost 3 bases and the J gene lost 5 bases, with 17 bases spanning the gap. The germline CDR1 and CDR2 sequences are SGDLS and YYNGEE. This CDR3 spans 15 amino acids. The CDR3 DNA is TGTGCCAGCAGCGGCCGGGAGTACCCATACGAGACCCAGTACTTC. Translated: CASSGREYPYETQYF.

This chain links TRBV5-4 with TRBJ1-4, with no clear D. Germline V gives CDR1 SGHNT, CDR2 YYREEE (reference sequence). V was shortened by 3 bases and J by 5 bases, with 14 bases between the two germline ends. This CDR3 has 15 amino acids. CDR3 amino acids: CASSSNSLGNEKLFF. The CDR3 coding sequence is TGTGCCAGCAGCTCCAACAGTCTGGGGAATGAAAAACTGTTTTTT.

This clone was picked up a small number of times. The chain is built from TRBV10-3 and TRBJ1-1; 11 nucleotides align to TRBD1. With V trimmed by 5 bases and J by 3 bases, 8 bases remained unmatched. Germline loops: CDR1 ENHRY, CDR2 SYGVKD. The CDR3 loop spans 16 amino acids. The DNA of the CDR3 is TGTGCCATCAGTCAGGACAGGGGGCGAGGGGACACTGAAGCTTTCTTT. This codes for CAISQDRGRGDTEAFF.

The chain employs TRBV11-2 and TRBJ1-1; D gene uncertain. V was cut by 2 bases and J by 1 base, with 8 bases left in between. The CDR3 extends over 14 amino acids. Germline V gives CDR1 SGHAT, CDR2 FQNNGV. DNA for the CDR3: TGTGCCAGCAGCTTAAGGATTGAGAACACTGAAGCTTTCTTT. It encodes CASSLRIENTEAFF.

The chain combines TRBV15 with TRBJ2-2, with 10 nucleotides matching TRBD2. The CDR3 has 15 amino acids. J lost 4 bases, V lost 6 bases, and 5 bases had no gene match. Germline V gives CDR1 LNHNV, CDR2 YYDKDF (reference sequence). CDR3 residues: CATSWLAGATGELFF. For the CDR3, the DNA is TGTGCCACCAGTTGGCTAGCGGGAGCCACCGGGGAGCTGTTTTTT.

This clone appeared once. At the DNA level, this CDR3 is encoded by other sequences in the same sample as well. The CDR3, as DNA: TGTGCCAGCAGCGAGGGACTAGCGGGAACAGATACGCAGTATTTT. Translation gives CASSEGLAGTDTQYF. The rearrangement joins TRBV4-2 to TRBJ2-3; TRBD2 agrees at 13 bases. V was clipped by 5 bases and J by 3 bases; unmatched bases: 2. Germline loops: CDR1 LGHNA, CDR2 YNFKEQ. The CDR3 contains 15 residues.

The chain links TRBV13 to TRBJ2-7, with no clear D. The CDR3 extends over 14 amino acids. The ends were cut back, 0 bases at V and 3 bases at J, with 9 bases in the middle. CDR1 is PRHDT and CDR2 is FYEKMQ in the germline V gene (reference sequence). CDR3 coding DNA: TGTGCCAGCAGCTTAGGCCGGAGAAACTACGAGCAGTACTTC. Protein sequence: CASSLGRRNYEQYF.

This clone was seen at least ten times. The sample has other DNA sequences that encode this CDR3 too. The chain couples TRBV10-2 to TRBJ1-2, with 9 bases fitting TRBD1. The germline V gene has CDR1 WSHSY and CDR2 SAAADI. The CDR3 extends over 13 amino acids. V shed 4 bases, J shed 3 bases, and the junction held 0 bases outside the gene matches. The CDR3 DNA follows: TGCGCCAGCAGTGGGACAGGGGACTATGGCTACACCTTC. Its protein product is CASSGTGDYGYTF.

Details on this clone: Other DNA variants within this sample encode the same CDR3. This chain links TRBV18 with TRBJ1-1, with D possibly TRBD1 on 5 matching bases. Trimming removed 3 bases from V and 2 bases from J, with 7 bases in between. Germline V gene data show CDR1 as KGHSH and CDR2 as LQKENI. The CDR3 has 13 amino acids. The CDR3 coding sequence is TGTGCCAGCTCACCGGGGGTTAACACTGAAGCTTTCTTT. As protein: CASSPGVNTEAFF.

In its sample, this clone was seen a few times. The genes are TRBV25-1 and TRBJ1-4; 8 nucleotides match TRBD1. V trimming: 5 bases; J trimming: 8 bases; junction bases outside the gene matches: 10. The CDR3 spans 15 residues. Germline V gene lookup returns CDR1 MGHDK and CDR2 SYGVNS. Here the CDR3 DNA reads TGTGCCAGCAGTCCCGCAGGGGGCTTGGGCGAAAAACTGTTTTTT. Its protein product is CASSPAGGLGEKLFF.

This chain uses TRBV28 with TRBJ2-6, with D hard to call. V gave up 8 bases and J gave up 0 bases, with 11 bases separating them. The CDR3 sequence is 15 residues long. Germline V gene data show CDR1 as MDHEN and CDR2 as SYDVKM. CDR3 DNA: TGTGCCAGCGGCCTCCGGAACTCTGGGGCCAACGTCCTGACTTTC. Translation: CASGLRNSGANVLTF. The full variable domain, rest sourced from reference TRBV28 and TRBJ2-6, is DVKVTQSSRYLVKRTGEKVFLECVQDMDHENMFWYRQDPGLGLRLIYFSYDVKMKEKGDIPEGYSVSREKKERFSLILESASTNQTSMYLCASGLRNSGANVLTFGAGSRLTVL.

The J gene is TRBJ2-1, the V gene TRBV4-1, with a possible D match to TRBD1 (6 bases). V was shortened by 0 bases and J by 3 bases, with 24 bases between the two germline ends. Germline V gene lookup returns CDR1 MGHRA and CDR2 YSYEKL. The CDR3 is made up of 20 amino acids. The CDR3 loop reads CASSQEDHLLGTRNYNEQFF. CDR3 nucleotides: TGCGCCAGCAGCCAAGAGGATCATCTTTTGGGGACACGGAACTACAATGAGCAGTTCTTC.

This CDR3 is CASSPRARAEGGELFF. CDR3 in DNA: TGTGCCAGCTCACCACGGGCCAGGGCGGAAGGCGGGGAGCTGTTTTTT. This chain joins TRBV18 and TRBJ2-2, with D perhaps TRBD1 (5 bases). Trimming shortened V by 1 base and J by 7 bases, and 16 bases separated the two germline ends. Germline lookup yields CDR1 KGHSH and CDR2 LQKENI. The CDR3 spans 16 residues.

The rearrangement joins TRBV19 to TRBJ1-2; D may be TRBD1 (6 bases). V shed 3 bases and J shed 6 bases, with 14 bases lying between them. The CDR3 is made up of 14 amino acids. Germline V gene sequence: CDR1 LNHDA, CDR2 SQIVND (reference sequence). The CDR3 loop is CASSIGQGFHGYTF. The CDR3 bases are TGTGCCAGTAGTATCGGTCAGGGGTTCCATGGCTACACCTTC.

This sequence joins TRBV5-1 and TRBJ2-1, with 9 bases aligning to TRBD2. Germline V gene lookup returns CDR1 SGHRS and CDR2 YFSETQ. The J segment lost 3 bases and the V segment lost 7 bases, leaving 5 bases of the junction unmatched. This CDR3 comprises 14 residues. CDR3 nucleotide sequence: TGCGCCAGCGGTAGCGGGAGCGGCTACAATGAGCAGTTCTTC. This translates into CASGSGSGYNEQFF.

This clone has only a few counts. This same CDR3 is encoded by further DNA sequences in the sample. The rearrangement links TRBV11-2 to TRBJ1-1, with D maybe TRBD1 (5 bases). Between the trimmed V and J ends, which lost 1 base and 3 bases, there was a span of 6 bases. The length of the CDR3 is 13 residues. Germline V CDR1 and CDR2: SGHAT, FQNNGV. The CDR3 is CASSLVGDTEAFF. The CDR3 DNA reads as TGTGCCAGCAGCTTAGTAGGGGACACTGAAGCTTTCTTT.

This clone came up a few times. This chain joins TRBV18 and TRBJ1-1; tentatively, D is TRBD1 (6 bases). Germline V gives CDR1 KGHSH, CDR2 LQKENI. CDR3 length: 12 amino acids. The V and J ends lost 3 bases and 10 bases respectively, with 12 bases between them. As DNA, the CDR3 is TGTGCCAGCTCACCGGGACATGAAGGAGCTTTCTTT. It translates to CASSPGHEGAFF.